These 5 T cell receptor beta chains share one sample of origin, sequenced in a study of cytomegalovirus exposure and HLA in healthy donors. PCR amplification relied on 60 Vbeta primers (plus 13 Jbeta primers). TCRdb keeps only in-frame clones here, not all; method: immunoSEQ multiplex PCR. The repertoire holds roughly 130,000 clones, with around three quarters as singletons. Material for sequencing was PBMCs. These receptors came from a male donor in good health and CMV-seronegative.

This clone came up a few times. The chain uses TRBV6-1 and TRBJ1-4; a weak D match, TRBD1 (5 bases). The CDR3 is 16 residues long. V shed 2 bases and J shed 6 bases, with 16 bases lying between them. Germline-derived CDR1 and CDR2 are MNHNS and SASEGT. The CDR3 spells CASSELRGEGDEKLFF. The DNA for the CDR3 is TGTGCCAGCAGTGAACTGCGGGGGGAAGGAGATGAAAAACTGTTTTTT.

The chain joins TRBV28 to TRBJ2-5, with 15 bases fitting TRBD2. Germline V gene sequence: CDR1 MDHEN, CDR2 SYDVKM. J lost 5 bases, V lost 6 bases, and 7 bases had no gene match. The CDR3 consists of 16 residues. The CDR3 sequence is CASSRTSGRVEETQYF. In DNA form, the CDR3 reads TGTGCCAGCAGCCGGACTAGCGGGAGGGTTGAGGAGACCCAGTACTTC.

The V and J genes are TRBV11-2 and TRBJ2-3, with TRBD2 identical over 14 bases. The CDR3 length is 16 residues. Germline trimming cut 5 bases from V and 5 bases from J; bases unmatched to any gene: 6. Germline V lookup: CDR1 SGHAT, CDR2 FQNNGV. The CDR3 sequence is CASSQRLAGGLDTQYF. CDR3 in DNA: TGTGCCAGCAGCCAAAGACTAGCGGGAGGGTTAGATACGCAGTATTTT.

V and J are TRBV27 and TRBJ1-2; 7 bases are a match to TRBD1. Germline values: CDR1 MNHEY, CDR2 SMNVEV (reference sequence). The CDR3 extends over 14 amino acids. Trimming at V came to 3 bases and at J to 0 bases, leaving 1 base not matched to a gene. This CDR3 is CASSLGQSNYGYTF. In DNA form, the CDR3 reads TGTGCCAGCAGTTTGGGACAGTCTAACTATGGCTACACCTTC.

The chain employs TRBV4-1 and TRBJ2-6; D perhaps matches TRBD1 (5 bases). V shed 2 bases and J shed 4 bases, with 12 bases lying between them. The V gene's germline CDR1 is MGHRA and CDR2 YSYEKL. The CDR3 covers 16 residues. The CDR3 region is CASSQIRVTGANVLTF. CDR3 DNA sequence: TGCGCCAGCAGCCAAATCAGGGTTACCGGGGCCAACGTCCTGACTTTC.